A selection of T cell receptor beta chains follows, all from one sample in a study of cytomegalovirus exposure and HLA in healthy donors. The data were produced by immunoSEQ multiplex PCR, yet TCRdb's version contains in-frame clones alone and is incomplete. The top ten clones hold 1.5% to 2% of a sample with about 97,000 clones, roughly 79% of them seen once. Sequencing used PBMCs. Receptors were obtained from a woman aged 40-49 years in good health and CMV-seronegative. Each CDR3 is given with its conserved first and last residue. D genes are given only for firm matches. Rows give clone size only sometimes, using once, few, many, or a class for an expanded clone.

j_call clone_size d_call v_call cdr3_aa cdr3_nt
TRBJ2-3 . . TRBV19 CASSIRGTSTDTQYF TGTGCCAGTAGTATAAGGGGTACTAGCACAGATACGCAGTATTTT
TRBJ2-3 . TRBD1 TRBV29-1 CSFTGTATDTQYF TGCAGTTTTACCGGGACAGCCACAGATACGCAGTATTTT
TRBJ1-1 once . TRBV21-1 CARIGRGDTEAFF TGTGCCAGGATTGGACGGGGAGACACTGAAGCTTTCTTT
TRBJ1-2 . . TRBV6-5 CASRRDQTSHYGYTF TGTGCCAGCAGGCGGGACCAAACTTCGCATTATGGCTACACCTTC
TRBJ2-5 few TRBD1 TRBV2 CASSEAGGASETQYF TGTGCCAGCAGTGAAGCAGGGGGCGCTTCGGAGACCCAGTACTTC
TRBJ2-7 . TRBD2 TRBV4-3 CASSQGGAGGLYEQYF TGCGCCAGCAGCCAAGGTGGAGCGGGGGGGCTCTACGAGCAGTACTTC
TRBJ2-7 . . TRBV18 CASSPPGQTYEQYF TGTGCCAGCTCACCACCGGGGCAGACCTACGAGCAGTACTTC
TRBJ2-1 once TRBD2 TRBV5-1 CASSWTSGNHYNEQFF TGCGCCAGTAGCTGGACTAGCGGGAATCACTACAATGAGCAGTTCTTC
TRBJ1-4 few . TRBV7-9 CASQQGFGGETNEKLFF TGTGCCAGTCAGCAGGGATTCGGAGGGGAAACTAATGAAAAACTGTTTTTT
TRBJ2-7 . TRBD2 TRBV7-9 CASSPTGGGPEGQYF TGTGCCAGCAGCCCGACGGGCGGGGGGCCAGAGGGGCAGTACTTC
TRBJ2-3 . TRBD1 TRBV10-3 CATKRGQGASTDTQYF TGTGCCACAAAGCGCGGACAGGGGGCTAGCACAGATACGCAGTATTTT
TRBJ2-5 few TRBD2 TRBV19 CASSILGLAEIGQETQYF TGTGCCAGTAGTATCTTGGGACTAGCTGAGATTGGCCAAGAGACCCAGTACTTC
TRBJ2-5 . TRBD2 TRBV11-2 CASSFTSGGGETQYF TGTGCCAGCAGCTTTACTAGCGGGGGAGGAGAGACCCAGTACTTC
TRBJ2-7 . TRBD2 TRBV6-6 CASSYSTSGGYEQYF TGTGCCAGCAGTTACTCGACTAGCGGGGGTTACGAGCAGTACTTC
TRBJ2-1 . . TRBV4-3 CASSQRDSSYNEQFF TGCGCCAGCAGCCAACGGGACTCCTCCTACAATGAGCAGTTCTTC
TRBJ1-3 . . TRBV18 CASSPFYSGNTIYF TGTGCCAGCTCACCATTTTACTCTGGAAACACCATATATTTT
TRBJ2-2 . . TRBV5-1 CASSLNAGTNTGELFF TGCGCCAGCAGCTTGAATGCAGGGACGAACACCGGGGAGCTGTTTTTT
TRBJ2-1 . . TRBV29-1 CSVEVGLEQFF TGCAGCGTTGAAGTCGGACTTGAGCAGTTCTTC
TRBJ2-6 . . TRBV6-4 CASSPRHSGANVLTF TGTGCCAGCAGTCCCCGACACTCTGGGGCCAACGTCCTGACTTTC